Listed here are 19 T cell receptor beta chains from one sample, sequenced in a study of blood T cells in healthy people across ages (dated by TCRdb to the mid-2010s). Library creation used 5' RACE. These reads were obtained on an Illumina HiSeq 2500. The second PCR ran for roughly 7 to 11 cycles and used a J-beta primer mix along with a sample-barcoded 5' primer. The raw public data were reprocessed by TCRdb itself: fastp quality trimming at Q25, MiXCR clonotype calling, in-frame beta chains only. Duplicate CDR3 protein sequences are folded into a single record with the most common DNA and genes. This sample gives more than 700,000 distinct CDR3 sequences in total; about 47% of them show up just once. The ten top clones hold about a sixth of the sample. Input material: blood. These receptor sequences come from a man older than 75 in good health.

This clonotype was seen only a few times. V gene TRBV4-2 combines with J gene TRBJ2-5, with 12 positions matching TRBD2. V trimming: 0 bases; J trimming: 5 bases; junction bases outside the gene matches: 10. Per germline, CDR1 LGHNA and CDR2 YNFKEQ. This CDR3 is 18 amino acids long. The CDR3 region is CASSQDPSGRGSGETQYF. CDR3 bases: TGTGCCAGCAGCCAAGATCCTAGCGGGAGGGGTTCGGGCGAGACCCAGTACTTC.

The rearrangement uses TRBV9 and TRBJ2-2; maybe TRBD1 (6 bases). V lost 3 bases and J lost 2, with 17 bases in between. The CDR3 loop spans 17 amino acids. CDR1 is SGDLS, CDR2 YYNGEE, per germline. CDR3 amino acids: CASSAARDTINTGELFF. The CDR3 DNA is TGTGCCAGCAGCGCGGCTAGGGACACTATTAACACCGGGGAGCTGTTTTTT. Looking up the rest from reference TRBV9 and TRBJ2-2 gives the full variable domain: DSGVTQTPKHLITATGQRVTLRCSPRSGDLSVYWYQQSLDQGLQFLIQYYNGEERAKGNILERFSAQQFPDLHSELNLSSLELGDSALYFCASSAARDTINTGELFFGEGSRLTVL.

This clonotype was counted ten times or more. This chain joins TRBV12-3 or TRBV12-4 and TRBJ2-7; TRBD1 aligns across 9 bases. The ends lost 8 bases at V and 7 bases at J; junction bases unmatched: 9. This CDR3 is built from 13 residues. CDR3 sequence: CASGLRQGGEQYF. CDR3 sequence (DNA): TGTGCCAGCGGGCTTCGACAGGGGGGTGAGCAGTACTTC.

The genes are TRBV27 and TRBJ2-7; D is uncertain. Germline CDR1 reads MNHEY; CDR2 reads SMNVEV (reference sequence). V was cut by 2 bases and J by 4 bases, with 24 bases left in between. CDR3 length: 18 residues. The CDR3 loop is CASSLRENRVNLHYEQYF. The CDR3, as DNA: TGTGCCAGCAGTTTAAGGGAAAATCGGGTGAACCTGCATTACGAGCAGTACTTC.

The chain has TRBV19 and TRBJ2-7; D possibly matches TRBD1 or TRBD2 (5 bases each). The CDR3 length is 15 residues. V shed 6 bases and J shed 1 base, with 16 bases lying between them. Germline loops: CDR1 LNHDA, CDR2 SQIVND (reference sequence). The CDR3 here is CASRIRDGSSYEQYF. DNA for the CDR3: TGTGCCAGTAGAATCCGGGACGGCAGTTCCTACGAGCAGTACTTC.

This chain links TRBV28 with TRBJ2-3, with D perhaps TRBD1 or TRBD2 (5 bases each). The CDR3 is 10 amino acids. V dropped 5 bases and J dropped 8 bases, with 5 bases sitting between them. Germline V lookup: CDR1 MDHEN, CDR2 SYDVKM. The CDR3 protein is CASSGGTQYF. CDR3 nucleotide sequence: TGTGCCAGCAGTGGGGGTACGCAGTATTTT.

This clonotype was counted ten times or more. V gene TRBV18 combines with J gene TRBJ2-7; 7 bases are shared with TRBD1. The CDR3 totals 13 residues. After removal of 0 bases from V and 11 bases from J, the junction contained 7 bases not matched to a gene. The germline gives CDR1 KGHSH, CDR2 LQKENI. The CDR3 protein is CASSPPATGPKYF. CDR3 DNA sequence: TGTGCCAGCTCACCACCGGCGACAGGGCCGAAGTACTTC.

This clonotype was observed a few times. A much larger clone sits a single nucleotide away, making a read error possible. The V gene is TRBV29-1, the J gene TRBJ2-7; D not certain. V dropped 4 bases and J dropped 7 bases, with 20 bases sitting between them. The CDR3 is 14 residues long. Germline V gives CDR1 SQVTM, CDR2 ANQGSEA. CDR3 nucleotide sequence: TGCAGCGTTGCTCCATGGAAATCCTACAATGAGCAGTACTTC. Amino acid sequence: CSVAPWKSYNEQYF.

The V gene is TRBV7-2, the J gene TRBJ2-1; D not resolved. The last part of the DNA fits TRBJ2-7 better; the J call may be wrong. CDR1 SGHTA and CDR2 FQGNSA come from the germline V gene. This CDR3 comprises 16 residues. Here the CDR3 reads CASSLFAESSYNEQYF. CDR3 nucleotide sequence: TGTGCCAGCAGCTTGTTCGCGGAGAGCTCCTACAATGAGCAGTACTTC.

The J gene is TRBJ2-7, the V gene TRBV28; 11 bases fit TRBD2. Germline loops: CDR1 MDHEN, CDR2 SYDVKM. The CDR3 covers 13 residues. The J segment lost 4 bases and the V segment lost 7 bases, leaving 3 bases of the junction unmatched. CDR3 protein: CASMTSGVYEQYF. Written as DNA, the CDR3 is TGTGCCAGCATGACTAGCGGGGTGTACGAGCAGTACTTC.

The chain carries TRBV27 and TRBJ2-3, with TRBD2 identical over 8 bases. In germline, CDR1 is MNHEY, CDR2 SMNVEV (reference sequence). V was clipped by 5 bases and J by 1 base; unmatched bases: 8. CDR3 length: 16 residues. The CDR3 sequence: CASSPRGSGGTDTQYF. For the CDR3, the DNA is TGTGCCAGCAGTCCTCGGGGTAGCGGGGGCACAGATACGCAGTATTTT.

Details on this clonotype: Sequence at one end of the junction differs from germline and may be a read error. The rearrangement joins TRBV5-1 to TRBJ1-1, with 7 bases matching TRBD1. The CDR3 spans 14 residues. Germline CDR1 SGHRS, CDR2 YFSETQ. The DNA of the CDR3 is TGCGCCAGCAGTGAGGGACAGATGAACACTGAAGATTTCTTT. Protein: CASSEGQMNTEDFF.

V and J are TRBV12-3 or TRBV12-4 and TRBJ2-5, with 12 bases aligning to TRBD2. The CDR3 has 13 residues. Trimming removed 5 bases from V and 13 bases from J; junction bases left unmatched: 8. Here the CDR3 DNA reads TGTGCCAGCAGTATGACTAGCGGGGGTGAGGGGTACTTC. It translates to CASSMTSGGEGYF.

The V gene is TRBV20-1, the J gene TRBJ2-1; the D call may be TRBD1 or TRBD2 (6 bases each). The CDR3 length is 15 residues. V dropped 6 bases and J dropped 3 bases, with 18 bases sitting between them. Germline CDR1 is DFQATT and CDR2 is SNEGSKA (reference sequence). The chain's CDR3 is CSAIIGGTLYNEQFF. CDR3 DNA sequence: TGCAGTGCCATCATTGGCGGGACACTCTACAATGAGCAGTTCTTC.

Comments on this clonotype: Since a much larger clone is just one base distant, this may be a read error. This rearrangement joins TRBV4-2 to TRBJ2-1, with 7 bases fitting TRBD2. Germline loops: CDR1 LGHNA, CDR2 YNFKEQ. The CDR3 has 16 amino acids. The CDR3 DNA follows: TGTGCCAGCACCCAGAGCGGGACCAGCTCCCACAATGAGCAGTTCTTC. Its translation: CASTQSGTSSHNEQFF.

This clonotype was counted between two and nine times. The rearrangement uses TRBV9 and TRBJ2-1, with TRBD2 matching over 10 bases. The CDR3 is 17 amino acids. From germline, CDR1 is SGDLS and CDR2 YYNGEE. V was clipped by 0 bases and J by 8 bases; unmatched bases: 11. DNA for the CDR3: TGTGCCAGCAGCGTAGCGCCTAGCGGGAGTATAGGCGATGAGCAGTTCTTC. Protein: CASSVAPSGSIGDEQFF.

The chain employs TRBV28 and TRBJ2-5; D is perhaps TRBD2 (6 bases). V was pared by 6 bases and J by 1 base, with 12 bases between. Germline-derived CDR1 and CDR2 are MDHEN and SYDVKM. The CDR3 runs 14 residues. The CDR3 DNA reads TGTGCCAGCAGGCCGGGACTTTCCCAAGAGACCCAGTACTTC. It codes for CASRPGLSQETQYF. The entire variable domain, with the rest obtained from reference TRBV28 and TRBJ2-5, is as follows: DVKVTQSSRYLVKRTGEKVFLECVQDMDHENMFWYRQDPGLGLRLIYFSYDVKMKEKGDIPEGYSVSREKKERFSLILESASTNQTSMYLCASRPGLSQETQYFGPGTRLLVL.

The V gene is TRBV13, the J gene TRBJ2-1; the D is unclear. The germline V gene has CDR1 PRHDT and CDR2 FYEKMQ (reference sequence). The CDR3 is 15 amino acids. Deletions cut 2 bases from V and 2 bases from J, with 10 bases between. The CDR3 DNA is TGTGCCAGCAGCTTAAAAGCCCAGCCCTACAATGAGCAGTTCTTC. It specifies CASSLKAQPYNEQFF.

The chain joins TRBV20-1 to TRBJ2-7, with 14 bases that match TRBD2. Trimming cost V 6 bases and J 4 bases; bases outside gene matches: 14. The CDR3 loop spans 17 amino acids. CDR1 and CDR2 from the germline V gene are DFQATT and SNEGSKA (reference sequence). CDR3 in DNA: TGCAGTGCAAACTTGGGACTAGCGGGAGATCGAGCTTACGAGCAGTACTTC. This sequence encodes CSANLGLAGDRAYEQYF.